This T cell receptor beta chain emerged from a study of T cell responses to AZD1222 COVID-19 vaccine. A note on this clone: Its matching antigen is unknown.

Study-level results: Following two doses of AZD1222, Spike-specific TCR breadth and depth rose. As reported, nearly half of all spike-specific TCRs target variant regions that are unmutated.

Clones were sequenced by immunoSEQ multiplex PCR, and TCRdb holds only the in-frame ones, with some missing. Among some 150,000 clones, approximately 87% were seen once, and the ten largest hold 8% to 10%. The CDR3 extends over 16 amino acids. The V gene end was trimmed by 4 bases and the J gene end by 0 bases; junction bases not matched to a gene: 2. Looked up from germline, CDR1 is LGHNA and CDR2 is YNFKEQ. This sample comprised peripheral blood, obtained 28 days after the second AZD1222 dose. This TCR was sampled from an adult who received the AZD1222 COVID-19 vaccine. The chain recombines TRBV4-2 with TRBJ2-5; 13 nucleotides align to TRBD2. CDR3 coding DNA: TGTGCCAGCAGCCCTGGGACTAGCGGGAACCAAGAGACCCAGTACTTC. It yields the protein CASSPGTSGNQETQYF.